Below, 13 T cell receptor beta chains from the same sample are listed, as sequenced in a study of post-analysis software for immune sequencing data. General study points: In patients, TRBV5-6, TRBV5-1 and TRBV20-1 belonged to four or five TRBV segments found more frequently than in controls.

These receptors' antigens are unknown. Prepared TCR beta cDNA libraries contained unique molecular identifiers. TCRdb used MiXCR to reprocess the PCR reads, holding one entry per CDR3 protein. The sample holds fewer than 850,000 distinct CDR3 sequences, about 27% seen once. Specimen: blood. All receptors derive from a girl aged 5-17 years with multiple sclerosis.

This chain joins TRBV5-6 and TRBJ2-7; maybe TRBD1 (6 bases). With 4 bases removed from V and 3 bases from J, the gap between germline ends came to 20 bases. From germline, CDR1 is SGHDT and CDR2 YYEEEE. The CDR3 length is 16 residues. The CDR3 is CASSAPQAVGGYEQYF. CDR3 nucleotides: TGTGCCAGCAGCGCACCTCAAGCCGTAGGGGGCTACGAGCAGTACTTC.

The CDR3 region has the DNA TGTGCCAGCAGCTTAGTAGGCGGCCGCTCCTACAATGAGCAGTTCTTC. This translates into CASSLVGGRSYNEQFF. This rearrangement joins TRBV7-9 to TRBJ2-1, with D unclear. The CDR3 is 16 residues long. V was cut by 1 base and J by 0 bases, with 10 bases left in between. The germline gives CDR1 SEHNR, CDR2 FQNEAQ (reference sequence).

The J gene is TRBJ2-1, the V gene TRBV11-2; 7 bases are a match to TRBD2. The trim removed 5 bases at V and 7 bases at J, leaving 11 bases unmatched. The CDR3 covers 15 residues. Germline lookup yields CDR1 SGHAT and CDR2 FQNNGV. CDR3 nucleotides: TGTGCCAGCAGCCTCCGGGGCGGGAGCGGGAATGAGCAGTTCTTC. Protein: CASSLRGGSGNEQFF.

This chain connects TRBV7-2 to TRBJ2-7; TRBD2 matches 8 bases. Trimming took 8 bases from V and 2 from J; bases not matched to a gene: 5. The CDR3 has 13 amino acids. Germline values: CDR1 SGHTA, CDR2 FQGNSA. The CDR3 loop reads CASGTSGPYEQYF. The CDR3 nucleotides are TGTGCCAGCGGTACTAGCGGACCCTACGAGCAGTACTTC.

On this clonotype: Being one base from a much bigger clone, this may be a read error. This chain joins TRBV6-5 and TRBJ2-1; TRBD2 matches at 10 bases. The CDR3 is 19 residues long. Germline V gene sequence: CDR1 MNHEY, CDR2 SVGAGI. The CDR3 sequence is CASSYSSPSGGHPHNDQFF. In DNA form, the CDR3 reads TGTGCCAGCAGTTACTCGAGTCCTAGCGGGGGCCACCCCCACAATGATCAGTTCTTC.

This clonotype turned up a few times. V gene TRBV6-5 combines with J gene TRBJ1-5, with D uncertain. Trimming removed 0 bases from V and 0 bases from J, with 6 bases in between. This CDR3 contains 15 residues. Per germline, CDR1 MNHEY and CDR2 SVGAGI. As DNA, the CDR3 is TGTGCCAGCAGTTACTCAAGAGATAGCAATCAGCCCCAGCATTTT. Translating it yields CASSYSRDSNQPQHF.

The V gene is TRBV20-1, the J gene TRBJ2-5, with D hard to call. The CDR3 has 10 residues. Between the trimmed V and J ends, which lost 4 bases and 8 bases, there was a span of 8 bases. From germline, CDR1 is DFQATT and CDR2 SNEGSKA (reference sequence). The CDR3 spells CSAIQSTQYF. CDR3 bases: TGCAGTGCTATACAGTCCACCCAGTACTTC.

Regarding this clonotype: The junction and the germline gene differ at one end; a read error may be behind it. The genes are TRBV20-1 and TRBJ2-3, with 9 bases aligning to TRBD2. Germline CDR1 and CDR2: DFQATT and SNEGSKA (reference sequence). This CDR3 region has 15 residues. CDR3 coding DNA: TGCAGTGCTCGGGAGCCTAGCGGGGCCACAGATGCGCAGTATTTT. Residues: CSAREPSGATDAQYF.

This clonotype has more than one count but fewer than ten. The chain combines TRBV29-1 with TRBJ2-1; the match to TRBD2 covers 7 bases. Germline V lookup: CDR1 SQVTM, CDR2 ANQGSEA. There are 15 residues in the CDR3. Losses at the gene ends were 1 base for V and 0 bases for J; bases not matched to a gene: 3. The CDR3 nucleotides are TGCAGCGTTGAAGGGACTAGAAACTCCTACAATGAGCAGTTCTTC. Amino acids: CSVEGTRNSYNEQFF.

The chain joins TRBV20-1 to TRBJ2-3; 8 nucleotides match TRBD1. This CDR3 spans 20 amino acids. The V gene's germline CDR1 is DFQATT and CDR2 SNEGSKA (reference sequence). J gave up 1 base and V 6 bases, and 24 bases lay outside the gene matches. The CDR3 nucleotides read TGCAGTGCACCGGCTACCCTGGGAGCCCGACAGGGGACTCGCACAGATACGCAGTATTTT. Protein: CSAPATLGARQGTRTDTQYF.

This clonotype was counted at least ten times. CDR3 residues: CSARTSGFYEQYF. As DNA, the CDR3 is TGCAGTGCTCGGACTAGCGGTTTCTACGAGCAGTACTTC. The chain couples TRBV20-1 to TRBJ2-7; the match to TRBD2 covers 10 bases. CDR1 and CDR2 (germline): DFQATT, SNEGSKA (reference sequence). V lost 5 bases and J lost 3; bases outside the gene matches: 4. CDR3 size: 13 residues.

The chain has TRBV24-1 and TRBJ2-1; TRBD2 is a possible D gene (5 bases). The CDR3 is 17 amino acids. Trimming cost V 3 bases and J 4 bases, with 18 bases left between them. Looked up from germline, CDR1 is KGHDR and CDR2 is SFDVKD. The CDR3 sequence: CATSDPQLGGSYNEQFF. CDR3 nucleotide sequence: TGTGCCACCAGTGATCCGCAACTAGGAGGTAGTTACAATGAGCAGTTCTTC.

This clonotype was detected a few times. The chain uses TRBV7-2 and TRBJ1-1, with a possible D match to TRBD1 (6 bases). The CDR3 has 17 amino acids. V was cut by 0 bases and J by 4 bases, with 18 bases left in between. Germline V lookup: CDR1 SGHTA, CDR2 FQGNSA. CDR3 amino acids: CASSLAKTGSMVTEAFF. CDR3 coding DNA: TGTGCCAGCAGCTTAGCTAAGACAGGAAGTATGGTCACTGAAGCTTTCTTT. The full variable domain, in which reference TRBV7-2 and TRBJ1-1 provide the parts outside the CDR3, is GAGVSQSPSNKVTEKGKDVELRCDPISGHTALYWYRQSLGQGLEFLIYFQGNSAPDKSGLPSDRFSAERTGGSVSTLTIQRTQQEDSAVYLCASSLAKTGSMVTEAFFGQGTRLTVV.